This TCR beta chain was captured in a study of regulatory T cells in long-lasting Graves disease. This clonotype was observed at least ten times. Through Arm-PCR of CDR3 regions and iRepertoire HTBI primers, TCR beta libraries were built. TCRdb re-called the multiplex PCR reads through MiXCR, storing one row per CDR3 protein. Of hundreds of thousands of distinct CDR3 sequences in the sample, 15% to 20% are singletons; the top ten hold roughly 27%. Trimming took 1 base from V and 7 from J, leaving 11 bases between them. CDR3 length equals 13 residues. Germline CDR1 is GTSNPN and CDR2 is SVGIG (reference sequence). Time point indicated: newly diagnosed GD, antithyroid drugs for less than 3 months. Construction of the TCR library relied on RNA isolated from PBMCs. Separately, the same data were catalogued under a study of T cells in Graves' hyperthyroidism and ophthalmopathy.

Sequenced material: peripheral blood mononuclear cells (PBMCs), taken at new diagnosis, from a patient treated with antithyroid drugs. The V and J genes are TRBV30 and TRBJ1-5; D is uncertain. The receptor was isolated from a man between 40 and 49 years old with Graves disease. Here the CDR3 reads CAWSAQNHQPQHF. CDR3 nucleotide sequence: TGTGCCTGGAGTGCCCAAAATCACCAGCCCCAGCATTTT.